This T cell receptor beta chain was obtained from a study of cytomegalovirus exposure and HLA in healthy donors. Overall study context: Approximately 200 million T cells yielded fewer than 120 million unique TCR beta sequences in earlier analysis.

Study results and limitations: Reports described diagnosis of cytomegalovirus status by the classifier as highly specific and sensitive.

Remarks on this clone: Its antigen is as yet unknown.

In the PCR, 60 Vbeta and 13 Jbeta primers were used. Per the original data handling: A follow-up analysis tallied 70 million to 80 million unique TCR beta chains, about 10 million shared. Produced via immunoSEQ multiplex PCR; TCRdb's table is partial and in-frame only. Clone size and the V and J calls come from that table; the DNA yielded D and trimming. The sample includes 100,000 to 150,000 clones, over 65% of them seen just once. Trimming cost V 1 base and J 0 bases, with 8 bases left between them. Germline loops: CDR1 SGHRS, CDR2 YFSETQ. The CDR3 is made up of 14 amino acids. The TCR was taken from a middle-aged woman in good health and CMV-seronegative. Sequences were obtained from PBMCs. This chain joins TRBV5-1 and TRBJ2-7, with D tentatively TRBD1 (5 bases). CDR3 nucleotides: TGCGCCAGCAGCTTGACTACAGGCTCCTACGAGCAGTACTTC. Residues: CASSLTTGSYEQYF.